This TCR beta chain came from a study of blood T cell repertoires in COVID-19. This clone is a singleton in its sample. V lost 4 bases, J lost 4 bases, and 7 bases stayed unmatched. The V gene's germline CDR1 is MDHEN and CDR2 SYDVKM. The CDR3 sequence is 15 residues long. Clones were sequenced by immunoSEQ multiplex PCR, and TCRdb holds only the in-frame ones, with some missing. The table has more than 250,000 clones, over 75% seen once. The TCR comes from a human donor in a cohort sampled during active COVID-19. The sequenced material came from peripheral blood. The rearrangement links TRBV28 to TRBJ2-3, with 8 positions matching TRBD2. The DNA for the CDR3 is TGTGCCAGCAGTTCCCCCGGACTAGCAGCAGATACGCAGTATTTT. Translated: CASSSPGLAADTQYF.